This T cell receptor beta chain comes out of a study of T cells in Graves' hyperthyroidism and ophthalmopathy (dated 2019 in TCRdb). Regarding the study in general: Peripheral blood was collected at initial diagnosis, before any treatment. A discovery cohort of around 100 patients, roughly 45 with Graves' ophthalmopathy and 55 to 60 with stable Graves' hyperthyroidism, was used to find distinguishing TCR V-J signatures. An independent validation cohort of under 20 hyperthyroidism patients and 15 or so patients who later progressed to ophthalmopathy tested prospective prediction of ophthalmopathy. The approximately 90 discovery patients were randomly split 7:3 into training and test sets. Thyroid tissue and blood T-cell repertoires from several Graves' hyperthyroidism patients were also compared in the study. Once sampling was done, hyperthyroidism patients were given methimazole at a starting dose of 30 mg daily, whereas ophthalmopathy patients were given high-dose intravenous methylprednisolone. According to the paper, TCR Vbeta CDR3 sequencing was carried out on 135 peripheral blood samples, which came from under 50 ophthalmopathy, 70 to 80 hyperthyroidism and approximately 17 progressor patients. The research as a whole found: Sample size was not statistically predetermined, and blinding of investigators to group allocation was not performed. In validation, the model predicted progression to ophthalmopathy with over 65% sensitivity and about 72% specificity, a median of 6.5 months before onset. A 13 V-J signature model separated ophthalmopathy from stable hyperthyroidism, with about 90% sensitivity and 81.08% specificity in cross-validation and 80%/75% in testing. Most expanded thyroid clonotypes (frequency above 0.001) were also detected in blood, a finding suggesting that blood repertoires may reflect thyroid immune responses.

As for this clonotype: Its antigen is currently not known. No much larger clone exists at a distance of one base, and base qualities are not known.

In the ophthalmopathy patients, disease was moderately to severely active, with a Clinical Activity Score of 3 or more, a NOSPECS grade of 4 or more, and a duration of less than 3 months. The study excluded patients with uncontrolled infections, other autoimmune diseases, pregnancy or lactation. Clinical symptoms, serum thyroxine and TRAb, thyroid ultrasound, and orbital computed tomography formed the basis for the diagnoses. Ficoll-Paque density gradient centrifugation was used to isolate PBMCs from approximately 10 ml of fresh peripheral blood. Trizol reagent was used to extract total RNA, and RNA quality was then checked on an Agilent 2100 Bioanalyzer. The TCR beta CDR3 regions were amplified from the RNA transcripts. For the first round of RT-PCR on the TCR CDR3, the HTBI primer set was used together with the Qiagen OneStep RT-PCR kit. A second multiplex PCR round built the libraries, followed by size selection and purification. The libraries were sequenced on an Illumina HiSeq2000 using paired-end 100 bp reads. Under the source paper's analysis protocol: SOAPnuke was used to process the raw data, with reads discarded if the reads contained adapters or uncalled bases, had a mean Phred below 15, or lacked an exact constant-primer or identifier match. High-quality paired reads were merged with COPE v1.2.5, and unique nucleotide sequences were defined as clonotypes. MiTCR v1.1 was used to align clonotypes to the IMGT TRBV, TRBD and TRBJ reference segments. The analysis included only V-J combinations with a frequency above 0.0001, which together covered roughly 99% of the repertoires. A TCS score was defined as the ratio between F50 (clonal expansion) and ExV (chaos), using BLOSUM62-based TCRdist between CDR3 peptides within each V-J. Welch's t-statistics and random forest reduced fewer than 550 V-J features to 13, which were used in a naive Bayes classifier (R e1071). Starting from the raw public reads, TCRdb applied fastp trimming at Q25, assembled clones with MiXCR and retained in-frame beta chains. Rows matching on CDR3 protein sequence are summarized as one entry with the most common DNA and genes. The authors' filters were not applied to this entry. In all, the sample holds 640,000 or so distinct CDR3 sequences, and around 14% of those were seen once. The ten largest account for 7% to 9% of the sample.

The cysteine opens and the phenylalanine closes a CDR3 of 14 amino acids. CDR3 DNA only is kept here, 42 bases in frame from base 1. The germline V and J ends show losses of 4 bases and 7 bases respectively, and no gene match explains 5 bases of the junction. Via the germline V gene, CDR1 is SGHRS and CDR2 YFSETQ. In this chain, TRBV5-1 is recombined with TRBJ2-1; 10 middle bases align to TRBD2. Sequencing was performed on blood. The source of this sequence is a woman aged 18 to 35 with Graves' ophthalmopathy. Here is the DNA: TGCGCCAGCAGCCCAGCTAGCGGGGGAAATGAGCAGTTCTTC. Its amino acids are CASSPASGGNEQFF.